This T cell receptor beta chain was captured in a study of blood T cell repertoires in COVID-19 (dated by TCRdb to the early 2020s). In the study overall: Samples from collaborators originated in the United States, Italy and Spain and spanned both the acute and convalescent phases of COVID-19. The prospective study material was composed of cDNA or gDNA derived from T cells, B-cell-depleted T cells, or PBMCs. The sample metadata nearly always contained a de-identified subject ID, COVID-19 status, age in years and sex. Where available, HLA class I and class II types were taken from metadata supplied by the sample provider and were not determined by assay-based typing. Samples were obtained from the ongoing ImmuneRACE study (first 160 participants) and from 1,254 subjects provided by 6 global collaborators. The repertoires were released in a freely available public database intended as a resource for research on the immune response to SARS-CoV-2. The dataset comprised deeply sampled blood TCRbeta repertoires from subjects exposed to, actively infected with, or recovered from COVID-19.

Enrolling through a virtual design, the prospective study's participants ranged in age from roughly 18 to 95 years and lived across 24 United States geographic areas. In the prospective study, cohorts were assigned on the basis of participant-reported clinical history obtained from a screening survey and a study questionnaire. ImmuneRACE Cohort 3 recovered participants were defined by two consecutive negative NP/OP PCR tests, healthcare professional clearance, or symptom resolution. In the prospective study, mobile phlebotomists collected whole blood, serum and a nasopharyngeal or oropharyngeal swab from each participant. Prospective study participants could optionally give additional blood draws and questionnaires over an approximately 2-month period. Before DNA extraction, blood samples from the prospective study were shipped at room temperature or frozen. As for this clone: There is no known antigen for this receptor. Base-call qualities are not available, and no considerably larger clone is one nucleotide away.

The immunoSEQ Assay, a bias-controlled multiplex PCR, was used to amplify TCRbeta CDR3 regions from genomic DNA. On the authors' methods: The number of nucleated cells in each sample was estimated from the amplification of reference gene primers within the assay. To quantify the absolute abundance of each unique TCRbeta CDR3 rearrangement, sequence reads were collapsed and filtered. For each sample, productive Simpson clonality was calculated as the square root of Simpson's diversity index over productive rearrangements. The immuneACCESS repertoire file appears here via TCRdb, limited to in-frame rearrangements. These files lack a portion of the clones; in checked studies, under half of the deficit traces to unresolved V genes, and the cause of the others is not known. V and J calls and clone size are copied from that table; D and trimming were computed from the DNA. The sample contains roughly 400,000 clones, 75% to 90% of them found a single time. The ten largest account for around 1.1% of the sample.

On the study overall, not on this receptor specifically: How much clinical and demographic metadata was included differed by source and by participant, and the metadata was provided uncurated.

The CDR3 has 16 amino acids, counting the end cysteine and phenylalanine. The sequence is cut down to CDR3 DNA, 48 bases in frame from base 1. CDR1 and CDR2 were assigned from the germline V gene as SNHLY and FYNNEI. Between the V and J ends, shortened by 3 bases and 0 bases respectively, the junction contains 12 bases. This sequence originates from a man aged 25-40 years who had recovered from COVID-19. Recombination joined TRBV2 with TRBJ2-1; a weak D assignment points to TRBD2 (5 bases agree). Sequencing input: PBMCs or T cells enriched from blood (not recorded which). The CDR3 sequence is CASSEVSGISYNEQFF. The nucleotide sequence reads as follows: TGTGCCAGCAGTGAGGTGAGCGGTATCTCCTACAATGAGCAGTTCTTC.